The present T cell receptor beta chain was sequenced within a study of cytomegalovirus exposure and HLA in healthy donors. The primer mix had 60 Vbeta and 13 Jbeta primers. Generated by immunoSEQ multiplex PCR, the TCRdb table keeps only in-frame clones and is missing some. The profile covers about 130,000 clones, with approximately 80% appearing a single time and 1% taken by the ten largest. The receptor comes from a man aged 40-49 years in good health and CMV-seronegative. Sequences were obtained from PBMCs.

For the CDR3, the DNA is TGTGCCAGCAGCCCGGGACAGGGTGACAATCAGCCCCAGCATTTT. Its protein is CASSPGQGDNQPQHF. The chain has TRBV7-9 and TRBJ1-5; TRBD1 matches at 9 bases. The CDR3 has 15 residues. The germline V gene has CDR1 SEHNR and CDR2 FQNEAQ (reference sequence). V was clipped by 5 bases and J by 3 bases; unmatched bases: 5.